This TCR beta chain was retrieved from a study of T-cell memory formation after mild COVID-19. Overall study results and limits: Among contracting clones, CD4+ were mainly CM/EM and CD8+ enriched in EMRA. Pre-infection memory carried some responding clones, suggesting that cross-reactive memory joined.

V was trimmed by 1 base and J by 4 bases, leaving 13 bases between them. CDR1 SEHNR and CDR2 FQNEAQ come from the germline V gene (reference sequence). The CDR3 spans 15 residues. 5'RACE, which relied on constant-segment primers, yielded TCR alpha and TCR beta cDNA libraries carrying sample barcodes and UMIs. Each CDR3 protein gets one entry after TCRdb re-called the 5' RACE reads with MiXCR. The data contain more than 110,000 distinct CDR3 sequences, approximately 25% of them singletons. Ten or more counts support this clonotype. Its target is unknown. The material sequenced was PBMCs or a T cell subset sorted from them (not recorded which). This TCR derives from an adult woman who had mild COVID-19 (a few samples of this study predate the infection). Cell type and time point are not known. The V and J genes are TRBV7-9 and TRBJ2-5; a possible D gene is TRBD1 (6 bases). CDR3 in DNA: TGTGCCAGCAGCTTAGAGGGTGACAGGAGAGAGACCCAGTACTTC. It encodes CASSLEGDRRETQYF.